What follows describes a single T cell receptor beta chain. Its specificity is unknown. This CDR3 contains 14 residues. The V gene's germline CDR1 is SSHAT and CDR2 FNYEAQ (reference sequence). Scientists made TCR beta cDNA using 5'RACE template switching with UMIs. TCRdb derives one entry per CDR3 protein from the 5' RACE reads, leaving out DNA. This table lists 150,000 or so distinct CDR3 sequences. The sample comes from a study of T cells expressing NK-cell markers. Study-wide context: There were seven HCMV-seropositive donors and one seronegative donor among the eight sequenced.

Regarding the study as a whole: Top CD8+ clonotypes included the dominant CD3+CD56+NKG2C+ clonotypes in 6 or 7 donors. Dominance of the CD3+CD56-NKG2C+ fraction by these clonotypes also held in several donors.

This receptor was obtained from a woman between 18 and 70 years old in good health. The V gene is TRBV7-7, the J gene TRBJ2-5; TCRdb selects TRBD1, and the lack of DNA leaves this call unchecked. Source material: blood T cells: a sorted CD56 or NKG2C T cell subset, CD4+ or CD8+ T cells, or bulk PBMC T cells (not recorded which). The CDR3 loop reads CASSPGTAGETQYF.